This T cell receptor (beta chain) is from a study of T cells in Graves' hyperthyroidism and ophthalmopathy. Across the whole study: Prior to any treatment, at the point of initial diagnosis, peripheral blood was collected.

TCR beta CDR3 sequences were amplified from RNA transcripts. An initial round of RT-PCR targeting the TCR CDR3 relied on the HTBI primer set. TCRdb processed the multiplex PCR reads anew with MiXCR; each CDR3 protein has one entry. The sample includes hundreds of thousands of distinct CDR3 sequences, roughly 25% of them seen just once. The V gene's germline CDR1 is SQVTM and CDR2 ANQGSEA. The CDR3 has 11 residues. V was cut by 4 bases and J by 8 bases, with 11 bases left in between. The study, taken as a whole, reports: Blood also held most thyroid clonotypes expanded beyond 0.001.

As to this clonotype: Its antigen is as yet unknown.

Patients were excluded because of uncontrolled infection, other autoimmune disease, pregnancy or lactation. This receptor was taken from a man aged 50 to 60 with Graves' hyperthyroidism. Sequencing was carried out using blood. This rearrangement joins TRBV29-1 to TRBJ1-2; D gene ambiguous. The CDR3 protein is CSVGRDSGYTF. As DNA, the CDR3 is TGCAGCGTTGGCCGGGATTCCGGCTACACCTTC.